Listed below are T cell receptor beta chains from one sample, sequenced in a study of early T cells in non-severe SARS-CoV-2 infection. Each CDR3 protein is one row after TCRdb ran MiXCR on the 5' RACE reads. The data show approximately 75,000 distinct CDR3 sequences, roughly 4.6% seen once. The sample here was whole blood, taken at baseline. The receptors originated from an adult who was a healthcare worker with PCR-confirmed SARS-CoV-2 infection or an uninfected control (not recorded which). The donor label of this sample is uncertain. CDR3s include the opening cysteine and the closing phenylalanine or tryptophan. D genes are given only for firm matches. Clone size is not always given. Where it is, it says once, few, many or a class for expanded clones.

D gene | CDR3 length | J gene | V gene | clone size | CDR3 protein | CDR3 DNA
. | 15 | TRBJ2-1 | TRBV11-3 | . | CASSLGYSRYNEQFF | TGTGCCAGCAGCTTAGGTTACAGCCGGTACAATGAGCAGTTCTTC
. | 15 | TRBJ1-6 | TRBV27 | . | CASNKHSSYNSPLHF | TGTGCCAGCAACAAACATAGCTCCTATAATTCACCCCTCCACTTT
. | 14 | TRBJ2-7 | TRBV4-1 | few | CASSQVDGPYEQYF | TGCGCCAGCAGCCAAGTAGACGGCCCCTACGAGCAGTACTTC
. | 13 | TRBJ1-1 | TRBV19 | many | CASSIRGNTEAFF | TGTGCCAGTAGTATCAGGGGGAACACTGAAGCTTTCTTT
. | 14 | TRBJ2-3 | TRBV6-1 | . | CASIVGGPPDTQYF | TGTGCCAGCATAGTCGGGGGCCCCCCAGATACGCAGTATTTT
TRBD1 | 16 | TRBJ2-1 | TRBV3-1 | many | CASSQRRDRGYNEQFF | TGTGCCAGCAGCCAAAGGAGGGACAGGGGATACAATGAGCAGTTCTTC
. | 15 | TRBJ2-3 | TRBV7-2 | many | CAGGGRLPSTDTQYF | TGTGCCGGGGGGGGGCGCCTACCTAGCACAGATACGCAGTATTTT
. | 16 | TRBJ2-2 | TRBV9 | . | CASSVGGRPNTGELFF | TGTGCCAGCAGCGTAGGAGGGAGGCCAAACACCGGGGAGCTGTTTTTT
TRBD1 | 16 | TRBJ1-6 | TRBV18 | many | CASSPITGALNSPLHF | TGTGCCAGCTCACCGATTACAGGGGCCCTTAATTCACCCCTCCACTTT
. | 12 | TRBJ2-1 | TRBV29-1 | many | CSVEFRDNEQFF | TGCAGCGTTGAATTCAGGGACAATGAGCAGTTCTTC
TRBD1 | 15 | TRBJ2-7 | TRBV5-1 | few | CASSLGTGQTYEQYF | TGCGCCAGCAGCTTGGGGACAGGCCAAACCTACGAGCAGTACTTC
. | 15 | TRBJ1-1 | TRBV5-5 | many | CASSLQTVMNTEAFF | TGTGCCAGCAGCCTACAGACGGTCATGAACACTGAAGCTTTCTTT
. | 11 | TRBJ2-7 | TRBV7-2 | many | CASSSQVEQYF | TGTGCCAGCAGCTCGCAGGTCGAGCAGTACTTC
. | 15 | TRBJ2-7 | TRBV4-1 | . | CASSQVYRQSYEQYF | TGCGCCAGCAGCCAAGTTTATCGGCAGTCCTACGAGCAGTACTTC
TRBD1 | 13 | TRBJ2-7 | TRBV29-1 | many | CSVGDSLSYEQYF | TGCAGCGTCGGGGACAGTCTTTCCTACGAGCAGTACTTC
. | 14 | TRBJ2-3 | TRBV11-2 | many | CASSLDGFPDTQYF | TGTGCCAGCAGCTTAGATGGGTTTCCAGATACGCAGTATTTT
. | 12 | TRBJ1-1 | TRBV14 | many | CASSQDRIRERF | TGTGCCAGCAGCCAAGATAGGATAAGGGAGAGATTT